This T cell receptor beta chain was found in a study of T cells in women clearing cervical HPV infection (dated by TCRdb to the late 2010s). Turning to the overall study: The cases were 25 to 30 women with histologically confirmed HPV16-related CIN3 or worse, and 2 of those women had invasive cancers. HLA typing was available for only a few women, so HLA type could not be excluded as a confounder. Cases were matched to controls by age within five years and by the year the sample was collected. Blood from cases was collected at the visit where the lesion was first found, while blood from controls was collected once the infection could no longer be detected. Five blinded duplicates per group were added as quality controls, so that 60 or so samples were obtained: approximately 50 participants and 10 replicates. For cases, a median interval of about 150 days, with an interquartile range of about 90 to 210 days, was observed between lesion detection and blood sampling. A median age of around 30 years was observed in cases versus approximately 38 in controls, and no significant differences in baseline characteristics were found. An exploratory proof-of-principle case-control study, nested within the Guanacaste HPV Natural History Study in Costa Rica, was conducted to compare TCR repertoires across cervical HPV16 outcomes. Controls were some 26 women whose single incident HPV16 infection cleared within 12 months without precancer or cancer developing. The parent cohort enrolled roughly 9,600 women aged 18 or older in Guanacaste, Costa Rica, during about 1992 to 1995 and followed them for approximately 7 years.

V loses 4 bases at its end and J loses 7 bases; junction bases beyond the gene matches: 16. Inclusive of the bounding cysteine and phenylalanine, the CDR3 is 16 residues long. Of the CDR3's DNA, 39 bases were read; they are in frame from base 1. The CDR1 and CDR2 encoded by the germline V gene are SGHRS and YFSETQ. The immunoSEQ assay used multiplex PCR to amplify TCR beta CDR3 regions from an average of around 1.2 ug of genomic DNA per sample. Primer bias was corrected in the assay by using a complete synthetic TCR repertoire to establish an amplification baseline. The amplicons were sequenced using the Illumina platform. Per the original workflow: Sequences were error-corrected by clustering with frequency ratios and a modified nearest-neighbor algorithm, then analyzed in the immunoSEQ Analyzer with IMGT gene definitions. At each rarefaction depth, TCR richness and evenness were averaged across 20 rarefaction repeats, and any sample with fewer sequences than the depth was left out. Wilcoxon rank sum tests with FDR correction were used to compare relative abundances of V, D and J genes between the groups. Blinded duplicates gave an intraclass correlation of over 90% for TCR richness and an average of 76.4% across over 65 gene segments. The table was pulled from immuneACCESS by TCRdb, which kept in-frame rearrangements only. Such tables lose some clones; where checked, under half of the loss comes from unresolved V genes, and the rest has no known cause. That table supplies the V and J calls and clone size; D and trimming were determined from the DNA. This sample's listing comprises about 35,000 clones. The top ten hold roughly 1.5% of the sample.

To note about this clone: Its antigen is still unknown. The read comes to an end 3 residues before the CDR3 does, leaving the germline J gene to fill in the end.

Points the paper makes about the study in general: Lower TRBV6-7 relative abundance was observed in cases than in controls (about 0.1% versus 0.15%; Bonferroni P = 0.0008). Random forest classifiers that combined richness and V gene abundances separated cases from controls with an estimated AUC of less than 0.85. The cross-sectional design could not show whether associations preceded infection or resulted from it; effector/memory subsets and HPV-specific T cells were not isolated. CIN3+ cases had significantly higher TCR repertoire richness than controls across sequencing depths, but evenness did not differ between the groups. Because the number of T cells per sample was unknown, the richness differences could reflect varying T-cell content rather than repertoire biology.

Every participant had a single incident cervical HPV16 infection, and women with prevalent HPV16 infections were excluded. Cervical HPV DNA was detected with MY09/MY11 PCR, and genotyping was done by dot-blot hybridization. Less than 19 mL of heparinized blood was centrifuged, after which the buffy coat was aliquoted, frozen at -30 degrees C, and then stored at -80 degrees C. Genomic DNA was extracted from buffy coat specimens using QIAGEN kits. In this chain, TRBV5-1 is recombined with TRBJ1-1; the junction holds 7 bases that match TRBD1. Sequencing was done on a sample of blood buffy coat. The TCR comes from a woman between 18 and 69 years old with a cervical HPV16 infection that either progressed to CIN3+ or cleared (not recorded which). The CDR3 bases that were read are TGCGCCAGCAGCCCGACGTATGGACAGGCGTTTGGTGAA. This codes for CASSPTYGQAFGE. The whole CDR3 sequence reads CASSPTYGQAFGEAFF.